This T cell receptor beta chain was retrieved from a study of human T cells and chemical hapten exposure (dated by TCRdb to 2020 to 2023). For the wider study: For sensitization, 2% DPC in acetone was applied to a roughly 2 cm by roughly 2 cm area of upper inner arm skin. Throughout the roughly 25-week study period, patients were also given weekly therapeutic DPC doses on the scalp. Patch testing on the upper back used Finn chambers containing 0.01% DPC, with scoring done after 6 days according to International Contact Dermatitis Research Group standards. Alopecia areata with under or over 50% scalp involvement, alopecia totalis and alopecia universalis were represented in the patient cohort, which was mostly female. Libraries were pooled for sequencing, and per-sample TCR yields varied mainly because of small differences in library volumes within the pool. Peripheral blood TCR repertoire changes were tracked in vivo in alopecia patients during primary and secondary sensitization to the hapten diphenylcyclopropenone (DPC). Blood samples were taken from patients before sensitization (week 0) and then at 2, 6 and about 24 weeks after DPC sensitization. For TCR sequencing, blood came from 25 to 30 alopecia patients at anywhere from one to four time points (pre-sensitization, 2, 6 and 24 weeks).

Spanning cysteine to phenylalanine, the CDR3 consists of 13 amino acids. The kept DNA is CDR3 alone, 39 bases in frame from the first base. The germline V gene (reference sequence) sets CDR1 to MNHEY and CDR2 to SMNVEV. V is shortened by 10 bases, J by 2 bases, and the region joining them spans 13 bases. This clonotype has at least ten counts. The specificity of this receptor is unknown. Within one base of it there is no much larger clone, and no base qualities were kept. This sample's time point label indicates: patch test 2, 6 weeks after DPC sensitization. Interpreted using the paper, the treatment or condition label stands for: therapeutic diphenylcyclopropenone sensitization with weekly scalp DPC. At every patch-test visit, the blood draw took place before the patch test was put on. Patients were eligible if aged 18 to 70, diagnosed with alopecia and judged suitable for DPC therapy, and pregnant patients were excluded. Unfractionated whole blood was collected in Tempus Blood RNA tubes, and total RNA was extracted from that blood.

Here is what the overall study found, with its caveats: Patch test score correlated positively with the number of PT1 expanded TCRs, reaching significance at thresholds 8, 16 and 32 but not at 4. Repeated subsampling changed both the strength of the expansion versus patch-test correlation and the threshold at which that correlation became significant. Expanded TCRs formed significantly more large CDR3 similarity clusters than pre-sensitization or healthy control sets, consistent with antigen-driven responses. DPC sensitization did not change the number of TCRs with a frequency above 1 in 1000, and there was no evidence of changes in global repertoire structure. All patients had alopecia, a presumed autoimmune disease, so their immune response might differ from that of healthy individuals.

Libraries were built with RACE. TCRdb shows the sequencer as NextSeq 500. During library preparation, unique molecular identifiers were attached to individual cDNA molecules so that TCRs could be counted in a quantitative, reproducible way. For every blood RNA sample, sequencing covered both the TCR alpha and TCR beta chains. Processing in the source paper ran as follows. A median of around 100,000 TCRs per sample was observed, with a range of roughly 20,000 to 750,000. The Decombinator software suite was used to annotate the V, J and CDR3 of the TCR reads. For PS versus PT1 abundance plots, all samples were subsampled to the same number of TCRs (28,000). Expanded TCRs were defined as absent before sensitization and observed at least eight times at the 2-week time point. TCRdb trimmed public reads at Q25 via fastp, called clones via MiXCR and kept in-frame beta chains. Rows are unified per CDR3 protein, each entry keeping the most common DNA and genes. The V and J calls follow TCRdb's processing rather than the paper's. The sample includes around 80,000 distinct CDR3 sequences, with around 7% observed a single time. The ten biggest clones cover 1% to 1.5% of the sample.

The sequence joins TRBV27 to TRBJ2-3; the D gene may be TRBD1 or TRBD2, since each aligns over 5 bases. The sequenced sample was whole blood, obtained in connection with sensitization to the hapten diphenylcyclopropenone (DPC). The receptor's source is a woman in her 30s with alopecia areata. Some clones in this sample may be carry-over from other donors' samples. The DNA reads as follows: TGTGCCACCGGACGGGACCTCACAGATACGCAGTATTTT. Its amino acids are CATGRDLTDTQYF.